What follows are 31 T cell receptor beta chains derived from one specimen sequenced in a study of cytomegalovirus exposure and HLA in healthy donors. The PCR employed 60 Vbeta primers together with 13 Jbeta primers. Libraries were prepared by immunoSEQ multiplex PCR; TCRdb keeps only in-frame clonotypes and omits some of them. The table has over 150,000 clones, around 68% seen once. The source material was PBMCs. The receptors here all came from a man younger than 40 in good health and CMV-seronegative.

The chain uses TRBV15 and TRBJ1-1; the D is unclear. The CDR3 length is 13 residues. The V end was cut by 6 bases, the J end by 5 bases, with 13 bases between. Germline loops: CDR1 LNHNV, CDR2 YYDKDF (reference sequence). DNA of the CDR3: TGTGCCACCAGTGGTCATGGGAGGACTGAAGCTTTCTTT. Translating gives CATSGHGRTEAFF.

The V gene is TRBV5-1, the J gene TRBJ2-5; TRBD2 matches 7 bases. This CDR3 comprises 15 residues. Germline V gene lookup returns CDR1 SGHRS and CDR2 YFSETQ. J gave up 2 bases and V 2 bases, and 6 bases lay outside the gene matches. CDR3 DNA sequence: TGCGCCAGCAGCTTCCATGGCGGGGGACAAGAGACCCAGTACTTC. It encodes CASSFHGGGQETQYF.

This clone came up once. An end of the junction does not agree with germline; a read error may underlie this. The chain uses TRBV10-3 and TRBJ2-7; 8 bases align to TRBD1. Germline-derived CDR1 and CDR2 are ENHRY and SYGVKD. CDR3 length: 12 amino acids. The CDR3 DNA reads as TGTTCCATCAGGGGGCGCAACTACGAGCAGTACTTC. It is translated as CSIRGRNYEQYF.

This CDR3 is CASSVISGGNYNEQFF. The CDR3 DNA reads TGTGCCAGCAGCGTAATTAGCGGGGGTAATTACAATGAGCAGTTCTTC. This rearrangement joins TRBV7-6 to TRBJ2-1, with 9 bases identical to TRBD2. Germline CDR1 reads SGHVS; CDR2 reads FNYEAQ. The length of the CDR3 is 16 residues. V lost 5 bases to trimming and J lost 4 bases; unmatched junction nucleotides: 9. The whole variable domain, filled in from reference TRBV7-6 and TRBJ2-1, reads GAGVSQSPRYKVTKRGQDVALRCDPISGHVSLYWYRQALGQGPEFLTYFNYEAQQDKSGLPNDRFSAERPEGSISTLTIQRTEQRDSAMYRCASSVISGGNYNEQFFGPGTRLTVL.

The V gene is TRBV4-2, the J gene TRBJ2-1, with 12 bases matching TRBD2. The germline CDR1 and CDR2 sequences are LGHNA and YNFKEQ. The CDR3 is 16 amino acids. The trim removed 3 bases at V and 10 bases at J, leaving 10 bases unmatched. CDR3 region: CASSQDSSGGALEQFF. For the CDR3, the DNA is TGTGCCAGCAGCCAGGACTCTAGCGGGGGGGCCTTGGAGCAGTTCTTC.

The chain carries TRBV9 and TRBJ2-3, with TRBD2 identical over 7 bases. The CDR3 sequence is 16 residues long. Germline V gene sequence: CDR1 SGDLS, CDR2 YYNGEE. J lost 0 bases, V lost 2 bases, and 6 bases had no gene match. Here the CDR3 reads CASSVSGVPSTDTQYF. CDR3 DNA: TGTGCCAGCAGCGTGAGCGGGGTCCCTAGCACAGATACGCAGTATTTT.

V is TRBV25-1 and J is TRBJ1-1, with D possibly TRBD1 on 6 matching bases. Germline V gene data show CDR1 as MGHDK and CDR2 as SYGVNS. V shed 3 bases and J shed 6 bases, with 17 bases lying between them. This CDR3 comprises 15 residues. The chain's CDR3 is CASSEGARGRAEAFF. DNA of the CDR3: TGTGCCAGCAGTGAGGGGGCCAGGGGAAGGGCTGAAGCTTTCTTT.

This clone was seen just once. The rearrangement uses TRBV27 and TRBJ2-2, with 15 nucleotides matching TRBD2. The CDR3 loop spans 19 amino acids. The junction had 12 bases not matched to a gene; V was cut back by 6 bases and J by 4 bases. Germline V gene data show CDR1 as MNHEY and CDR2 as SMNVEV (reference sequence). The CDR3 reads CASSSTGLAGGRVTGELFF. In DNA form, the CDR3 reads TGTGCCAGCAGCTCTACAGGACTAGCGGGGGGGCGGGTCACCGGGGAGCTGTTTTTT.

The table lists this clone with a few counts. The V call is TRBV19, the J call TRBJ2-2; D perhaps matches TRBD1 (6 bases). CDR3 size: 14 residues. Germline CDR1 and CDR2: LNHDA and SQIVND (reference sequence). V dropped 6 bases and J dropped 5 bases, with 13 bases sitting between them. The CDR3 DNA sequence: TGTGCCAGTAGCTTTCTCAGGGGAACCGGGGAGCTGTTTTTT. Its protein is CASSFLRGTGELFF.

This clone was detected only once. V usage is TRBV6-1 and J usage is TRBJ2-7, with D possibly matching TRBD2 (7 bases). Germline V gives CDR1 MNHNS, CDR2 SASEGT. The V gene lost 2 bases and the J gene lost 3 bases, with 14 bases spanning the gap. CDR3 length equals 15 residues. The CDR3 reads CASSENAGEGYEQYF. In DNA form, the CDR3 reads TGTGCCAGCAGTGAAAATGCAGGGGAGGGCTACGAGCAGTACTTC.

As DNA, the CDR3 is TGTGCCAGCAGTTACCAGGGGGCCGGCACTGAAGCTTTCTTT. It is translated as CASSYQGAGTEAFF. The chain uses TRBV6-5 and TRBJ1-1; TRBD1 aligns across 8 bases. Per germline, CDR1 MNHEY and CDR2 SVGAGI. This CDR3 is built from 14 residues. After removal of 2 bases from V and 4 bases from J, the junction contained 3 bases not matched to a gene.

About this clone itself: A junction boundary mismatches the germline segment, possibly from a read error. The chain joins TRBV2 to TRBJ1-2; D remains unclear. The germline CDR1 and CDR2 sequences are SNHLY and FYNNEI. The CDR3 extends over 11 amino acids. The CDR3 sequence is CASSDNYGYPF. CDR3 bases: TGTGCCAGCAGTGATAACTATGGCTACCCCTTC.

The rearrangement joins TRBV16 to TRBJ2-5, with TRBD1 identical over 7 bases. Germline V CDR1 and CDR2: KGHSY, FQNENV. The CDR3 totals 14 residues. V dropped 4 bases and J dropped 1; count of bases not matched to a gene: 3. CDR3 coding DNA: TGTGCCAGCAGCCCCCGACAGGGCCAAGAGACCCAGTACTTC. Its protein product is CASSPRQGQETQYF.

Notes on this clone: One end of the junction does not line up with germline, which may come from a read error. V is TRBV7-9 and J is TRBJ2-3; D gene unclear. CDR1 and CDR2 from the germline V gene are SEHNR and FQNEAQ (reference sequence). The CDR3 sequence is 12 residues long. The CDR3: CSSSPVTNTQYF. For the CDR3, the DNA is TGTTCCAGCAGCCCAGTCACAAATACGCAGTATTTT. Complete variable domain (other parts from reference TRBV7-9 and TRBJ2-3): DTGVSQNPRHKITKRGQNVTFRCDPISEHNRLYWYRQTLGQGPEFLTYFQNEAQLEKSRLLSDRFSAERPKGSFSTLEIQRTEQGDSAMYLCSSSPVTNTQYFGPGTRLTVL.

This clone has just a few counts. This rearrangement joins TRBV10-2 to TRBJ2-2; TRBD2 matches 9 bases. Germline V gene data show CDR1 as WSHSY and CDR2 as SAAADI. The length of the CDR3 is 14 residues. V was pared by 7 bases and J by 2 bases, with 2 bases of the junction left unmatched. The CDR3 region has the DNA TGCGCCAGCACTAGCGGGGTTAACACCGGGGAGCTGTTTTTT. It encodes CASTSGVNTGELFF.

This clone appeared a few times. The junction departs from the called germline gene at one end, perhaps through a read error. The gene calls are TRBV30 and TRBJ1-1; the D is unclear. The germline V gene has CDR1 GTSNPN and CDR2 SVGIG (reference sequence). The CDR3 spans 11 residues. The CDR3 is CAWSEGSRILF. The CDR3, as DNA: TGTGCCTGGAGTGAAGGCAGCAGGATTCTCTTT.

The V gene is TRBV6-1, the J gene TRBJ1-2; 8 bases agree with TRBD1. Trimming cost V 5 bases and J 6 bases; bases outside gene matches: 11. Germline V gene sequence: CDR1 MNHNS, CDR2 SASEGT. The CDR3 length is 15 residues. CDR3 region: CASSSSLIRGHGYTF. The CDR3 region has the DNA TGTGCCAGCAGTTCTTCACTCATCAGGGGGCATGGCTACACCTTC.

This CDR3 reads CSVIKSGGELFF. CDR3 nucleotide sequence: TGCAGCGTGATCAAGTCAGGCGGGGAGCTGTTTTTT. V is TRBV29-1 and J is TRBJ2-2; D remains ambiguous. The ends were cut back, 6 bases at V and 7 bases at J, with 12 bases in the middle. This CDR3 is 12 amino acids long. Per the germline V gene, CDR1 is SQVTM and CDR2 is ANQGSEA.

CDR3 coding DNA: TGTGCCAGCGGCGGGCGGGGGGCGAGGGAGCAGTACTTC. As protein: CASGGRGAREQYF. The chain joins TRBV27 to TRBJ2-7, with TRBD2 matching 8 bases. From germline, CDR1 is MNHEY and CDR2 SMNVEV (reference sequence). The trim removed 8 bases at V and 7 bases at J, leaving 10 bases unmatched. The CDR3 runs to 13 residues.

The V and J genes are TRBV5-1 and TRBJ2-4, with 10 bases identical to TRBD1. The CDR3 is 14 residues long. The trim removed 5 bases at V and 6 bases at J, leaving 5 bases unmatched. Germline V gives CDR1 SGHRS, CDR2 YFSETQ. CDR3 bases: TGCGCCAGCAGACCTGACAGGGGGCGAAACATTCAGTACTTC. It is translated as CASRPDRGRNIQYF.

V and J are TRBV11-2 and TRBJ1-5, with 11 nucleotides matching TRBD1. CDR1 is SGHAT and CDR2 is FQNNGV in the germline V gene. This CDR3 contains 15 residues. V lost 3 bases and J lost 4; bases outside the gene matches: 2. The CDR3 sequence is CASSFGTGGNQPQHF. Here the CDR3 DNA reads TGTGCCAGCAGCTTTGGGACAGGGGGGAATCAGCCCCAGCATTTT.

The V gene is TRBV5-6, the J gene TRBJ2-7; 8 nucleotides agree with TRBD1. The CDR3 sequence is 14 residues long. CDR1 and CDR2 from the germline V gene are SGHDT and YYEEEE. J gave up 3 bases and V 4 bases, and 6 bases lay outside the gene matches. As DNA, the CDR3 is TGTGCCAGCAGCATTGGACAGGGCTACTACGAGCAGTACTTC. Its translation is CASSIGQGYYEQYF.

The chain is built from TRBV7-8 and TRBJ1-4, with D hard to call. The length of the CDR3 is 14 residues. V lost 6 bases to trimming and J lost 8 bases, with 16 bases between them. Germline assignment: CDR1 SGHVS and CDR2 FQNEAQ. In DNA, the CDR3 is TGTGCCAGCAGGAGGACGGAGGGTTTAGAAAAACTGTTTTTT. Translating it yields CASRRTEGLEKLFF.

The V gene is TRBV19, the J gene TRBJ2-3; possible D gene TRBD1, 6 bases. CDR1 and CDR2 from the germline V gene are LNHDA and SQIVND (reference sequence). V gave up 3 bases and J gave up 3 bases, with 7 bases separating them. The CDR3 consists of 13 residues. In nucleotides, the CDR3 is TGTGCCAGTAGTATCCAGGGGACAGATACGCAGTATTTT. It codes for CASSIQGTDTQYF.

The CDR3 protein is CASSVDRGRDEQYF. CDR3 coding DNA: TGTGCCAGCAGCGTGGACAGGGGGCGGGACGAGCAGTACTTC. This chain uses TRBV7-2 with TRBJ2-7; TRBD1 agrees at 11 bases. With 5 bases clipped from V and 5 bases from J, the junction kept 5 bases outside the gene matches. The germline CDR1 and CDR2 sequences are SGHTA and FQGNSA. The CDR3 sequence is 14 residues long.

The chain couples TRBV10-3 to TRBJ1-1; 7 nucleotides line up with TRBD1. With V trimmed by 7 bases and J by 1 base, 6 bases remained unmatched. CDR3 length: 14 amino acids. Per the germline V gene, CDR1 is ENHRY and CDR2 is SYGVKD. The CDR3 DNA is TGTGCCATCATCCAGGGGGAAGCGAACACTGAAGCTTTCTTT. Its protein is CAIIQGEANTEAFF.

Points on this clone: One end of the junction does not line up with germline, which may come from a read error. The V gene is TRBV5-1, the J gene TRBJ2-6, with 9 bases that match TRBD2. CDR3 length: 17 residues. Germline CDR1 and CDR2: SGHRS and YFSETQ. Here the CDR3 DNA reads TGCGCCAGCGCGGGGGGGGCAGGGCAAACTGGGGCCAACGTCCTGCCTTTC. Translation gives CASAGGAGQTGANVLPF.

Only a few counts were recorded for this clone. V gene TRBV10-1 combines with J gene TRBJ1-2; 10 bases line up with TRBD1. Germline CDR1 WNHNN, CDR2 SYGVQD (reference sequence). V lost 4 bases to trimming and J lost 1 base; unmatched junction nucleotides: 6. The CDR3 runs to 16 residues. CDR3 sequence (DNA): TGCGCCAGCAGTGTGGGAGGGACAGGGGATAACTATGGCTACACCTTC. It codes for CASSVGGTGDNYGYTF.

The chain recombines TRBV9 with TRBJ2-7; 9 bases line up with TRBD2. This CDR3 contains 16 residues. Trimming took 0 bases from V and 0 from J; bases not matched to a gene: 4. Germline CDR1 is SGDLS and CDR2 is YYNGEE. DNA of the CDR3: TGTGCCAGCAGCGTAGGGTCTAGCGGGGTCTCCTACGAGCAGTACTTC. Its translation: CASSVGSSGVSYEQYF.

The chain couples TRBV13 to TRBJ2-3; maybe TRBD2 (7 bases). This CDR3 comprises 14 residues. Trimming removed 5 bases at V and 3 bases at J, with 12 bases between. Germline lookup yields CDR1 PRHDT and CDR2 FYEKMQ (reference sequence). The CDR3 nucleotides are TGTGCCAGCAGCCCGGGGGGCCGGACAGATACGCAGTATTTT. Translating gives CASSPGGRTDTQYF. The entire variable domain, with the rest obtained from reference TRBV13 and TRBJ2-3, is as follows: AAGVIQSPRHLIKEKRETATLKCYPIPRHDTVYWYQQGPGQDPQFLISFYEKMQSDKGSIPDRFSAQQFSDYHSELNMSSLELGDSALYFCASSPGGRTDTQYFGPGTRLTVL.

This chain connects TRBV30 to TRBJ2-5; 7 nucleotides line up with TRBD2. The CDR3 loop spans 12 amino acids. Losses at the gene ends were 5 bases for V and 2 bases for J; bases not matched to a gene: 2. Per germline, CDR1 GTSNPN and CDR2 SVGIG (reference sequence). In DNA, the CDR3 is TGTGCCTGGGAGCGGGGACAAGAGACCCAGTACTTC. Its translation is CAWERGQETQYF. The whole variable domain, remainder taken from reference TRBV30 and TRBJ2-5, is SQTIHQWPATLVQPVGSPLSLECTVEGTSNPNLYWYRQAAGRGLQLLFYSVGIGQISSEVPQNLSASRPQDRQFILSSKKLLLSDSGFYLCAWERGQETQYFGPGTRLLVL.